The rows below give T cell receptor beta chains drawn from one sample of a study of blood T cells in healthy people across ages. One entry per CDR3 protein results from TCRdb running MiXCR on the 5' RACE reads. The sample has some 900,000 distinct CDR3 sequences, roughly 48% seen once; the top ten hold around 15%. The sample consisted of blood. The receptors come from a man under 40 in good health. The CDR3 runs from the conserved cysteine through the conserved F or W. The order of the fields is V gene, clone size, J gene, D gene, CDR3 protein, CDR3 DNA. A D gene is named only where the DNA matches it firmly. Some rows mark clone size as missing; the rest say once, few, many or name a class of expanded clone.

V: TRBV6-1
size: few
J: TRBJ1-1
D: TRBD1
CDR3: CASRPGQGYTEAFF
DNA: TGTGCCAGCAGGCCGGGACAGGGATACACTGAAGCTTTCTTT

V: TRBV4-3
size: -
J: TRBJ2-5
D: -
CDR3: CASSQDRGGIETQYF
DNA: TGCGCCAGCAGCCAAGACAGGGGAGGAATCGAGACCCAGTACTTC

V: TRBV29-1
size: few
J: TRBJ2-5
D: -
CDR3: CSVDGRGGMTQYF
DNA: TGCAGCGTTGACGGCAGGGGAGGGATGACCCAGTACTTC

V: TRBV28
size: -
J: TRBJ1-2
D: TRBD1
CDR3: CASSFRGPRGYTF
DNA: TGTGCCAGCAGTTTCAGGGGGCCACGGGGCTACACCTTC

V: TRBV29-1
size: -
J: TRBJ2-1
D: -
CDR3: CSVARRWSSYNEQFF
DNA: TGCAGCGTTGCGCGGCGGTGGAGCTCCTACAATGAGCAGTTCTTC

V: TRBV28
size: few
J: TRBJ2-3
D: TRBD1
CDR3: CASRTSGTGLSTDTQYF
DNA: TGTGCCAGCAGGACGAGCGGGACAGGGCTTTCCACAGATACGCAGTATTTT

V: TRBV20-1
size: -
J: TRBJ1-5
D: -
CDR3: CSATDGQPQHF
DNA: TGCAGTGCTACGGACGGTCAGCCCCAGCATTTT

V: TRBV20-1
size: -
J: TRBJ2-1
D: -
CDR3: CSARAAGITYNEQFF
DNA: TGCAGTGCTAGAGCGGCCGGGATTACCTACAATGAGCAGTTCTTC

V: TRBV6-2/TRBV6-3
size: -
J: TRBJ2-1
D: -
CDR3: CASSYPTAGDNEQFF
DNA: TGTGCCAGCAGTTACCCGACCGCTGGTGACAATGAGCAGTTCTTC

V: TRBV5-6
size: -
J: TRBJ1-2
D: -
CDR3: CASSRIPINRVGGSYTF
DNA: TGTGCCAGCAGCCGAATCCCAATTAACAGGGTGGGGGGGAGCTACACCTTC

V: TRBV10-3
size: -
J: TRBJ1-2
D: -
CDR3: CAISPPRGGGYTF
DNA: TGTGCCATCAGTCCTCCCCGGGGTGGCGGCTACACCTTC

V: TRBV6-6
size: -
J: TRBJ2-5
D: -
CDR3: CASSYIQETQYF
DNA: TGTGCCAGCAGTTACATACAAGAGACCCAGTACTTC

V: TRBV28
size: -
J: TRBJ1-2
D: -
CDR3: CASSSEGGGRGYTF
DNA: TGTGCCAGCAGTTCCGAAGGGGGGGGAAGAGGCTACACCTTC

V: TRBV20-1
size: -
J: TRBJ2-2
D: -
CDR3: CSARGRVGTGELFF
DNA: TGCAGTGCTAGAGGCCGAGTAGGCACCGGGGAGCTGTTTTTT

V: TRBV5-1
size: -
J: TRBJ2-2
D: TRBD1
CDR3: CASSFNTGGLTGELFF
DNA: TGCGCCAGCAGCTTTAACACAGGGGGACTCACCGGGGAGCTGTTTTTT

V: TRBV7-9
size: -
J: TRBJ2-3
D: TRBD1
CDR3: CASSFRDRSRRRGTDTQYF
DNA: TGTGCCAGCAGCTTCCGGGACAGGTCCCGGCGCCGAGGCACAGATACGCAGTATTTT

V: TRBV2
size: -
J: TRBJ2-1
D: -
CDR3: CASIGRSYNEQFF
DNA: TGTGCCAGCATTGGGCGGAGTTACAATGAGCAGTTCTTC

V: TRBV12-3/TRBV12-4
size: few
J: TRBJ2-5
D: TRBD1
CDR3: CASSSGTGTNEETQYF
DNA: TGTGCCAGCAGTTCCGGGACAGGAACGAACGAAGAGACCCAGTACTTC

V: TRBV20-1
size: -
J: TRBJ1-2
D: TRBD1
CDR3: CSARDRGRVDYGYTF
DNA: TGCAGTGCTCGGGACAGGGGGCGCGTCGACTATGGCTACACCTTC

V: TRBV24-1
size: once
J: TRBJ2-5
D: -
CDR3: CATSGALQETQYF
DNA: TGTGCCACCAGTGGCGCCCTCCAAGAGACCCAGTACTTC

V: TRBV27
size: once
J: TRBJ2-2
D: TRBD1
CDR3: CASSSETGAGELFF
DNA: TGTGCCAGCAGTTCAGAAACAGGGGCCGGGGAGCTGTTTTTT

V: TRBV6-1
size: -
J: TRBJ2-4
D: TRBD1
CDR3: CASSEAPGTGGTKNIQYF
DNA: TGTGCCAGCAGTGAAGCGCCCGGGACAGGGGGTACCAAAAACATTCAGTACTTC

V: TRBV9
size: many
J: TRBJ2-7
D: TRBD1
CDR3: CASSGQGTPYEQYF
DNA: TGTGCCAGCAGCGGACAGGGGACACCCTACGAGCAGTACTTC

V: TRBV5-1
size: -
J: TRBJ2-7
D: TRBD2
CDR3: CASSLGSGVNEQYF
DNA: TGCGCCAGCAGCTTGGGAAGCGGGGTAAACGAGCAGTACTTC

V: TRBV4-2
size: few
J: TRBJ2-7
D: TRBD2
CDR3: CASSQDLAGAYEQYF
DNA: TGTGCCAGCAGCCAAGATTTAGCGGGGGCCTACGAGCAGTACTTC

V: TRBV20-1
size: few
J: TRBJ2-5
D: TRBD1
CDR3: CSARWTGPQETQYF
DNA: TGCAGTGCTAGGTGGACAGGGCCCCAAGAGACCCAGTACTTC

V: TRBV7-9
size: -
J: TRBJ2-7
D: TRBD1
CDR3: CASSSKPGTGILYEQYF
DNA: TGTGCCAGCAGCTCCAAACCCGGGACAGGGATTCTCTACGAGCAGTACTTC

V: TRBV11-1
size: -
J: TRBJ1-1
D: -
CDR3: CASSFDQGTAEAFF
DNA: TGTGCCAGCAGCTTCGACCAGGGGACCGCTGAAGCTTTCTTT

V: TRBV2
size: few
J: TRBJ1-6
D: TRBD1
CDR3: CASRGQGHSPLHF
DNA: TGTGCCAGCAGGGGACAGGGTCATTCACCCCTCCACTTT

V: TRBV27
size: -
J: TRBJ1-6
D: -
CDR3: CASSLSGADSPLHF
DNA: TGTGCCAGCAGTTTGTCGGGGGCAGATTCACCCCTCCACTTT

V: TRBV7-9
size: few
J: TRBJ2-5
D: -
CDR3: CASSSQVYQETQYF
DNA: TGTGCCAGCAGCTCCCAGGTCTACCAAGAGACCCAGTACTTC

V: TRBV5-1
size: few
J: TRBJ2-3
D: TRBD2
CDR3: CASSLETSGGGSTQYF
DNA: TGCGCCAGCAGCTTGGAGACTAGCGGGGGAGGGTCTACGCAGTATTTT

V: TRBV6-6
size: -
J: TRBJ2-7
D: -
CDR3: CASSDGDGEQYF
DNA: TGTGCCAGTTCGGACGGGGACGGCGAGCAGTACTTC

V: TRBV6-5
size: -
J: TRBJ1-1
D: -
CDR3: CASSYSREGSTEAFF
DNA: TGTGCCAGCAGTTACTCGAGGGAAGGGAGCACTGAAGCTTTCTTT

V: TRBV5-4
size: -
J: TRBJ2-7
D: TRBD1
CDR3: CASSNKYSGTGAMGRSYEQYF
DNA: TGTGCCAGCAGCAACAAATACTCCGGGACAGGGGCAATGGGGAGATCCTACGAGCAGTACTTC

V: TRBV5-6
size: -
J: TRBJ1-4
D: -
CDR3: CASSLAGVEGEKLFF
DNA: TGTGCCAGCAGCTTGGCAGGGGTTGAAGGAGAAAAACTGTTTTTT

V: TRBV11-1
size: -
J: TRBJ2-3
D: TRBD1
CDR3: CASTGQGTDTQYF
DNA: TGTGCCAGCACTGGACAGGGAACAGATACGCAGTATTTT

V: TRBV5-4
size: few
J: TRBJ2-1
D: -
CDR3: CASSFPSPPRNEQFF
DNA: TGTGCCAGCAGCTTCCCTAGCCCACCTCGGAATGAGCAGTTCTTC

V: TRBV5-1
size: -
J: TRBJ1-6
D: -
CDR3: CASSLAFGARASNSPLHF
DNA: TGCGCCAGCAGCTTGGCCTTCGGGGCCAGGGCGTCTAATTCACCCCTCCACTTT

V: TRBV2
size: -
J: TRBJ1-1
D: -
CDR3: CASSSGSVDTEAFF
DNA: TGTGCCAGCAGTTCCGGGTCTGTGGACACTGAAGCTTTCTTT

V: TRBV24-1
size: -
J: TRBJ1-5
D: -
CDR3: CATSAQFNQPQHF
DNA: TGTGCCACCAGTGCACAGTTCAATCAGCCCCAGCATTTT

V: TRBV28
size: -
J: TRBJ2-5
D: -
CDR3: CASSPSTGKGEQYF
DNA: TGTGCCAGCAGCCCCTCGACCGGGAAAGGGGAGCAGTACTTC

V: TRBV7-2
size: -
J: TRBJ2-2
D: TRBD1
CDR3: CASSIRQGRGELFF
DNA: TGTGCCAGCAGCATCCGACAGGGTAGAGGGGAGCTGTTTTTT